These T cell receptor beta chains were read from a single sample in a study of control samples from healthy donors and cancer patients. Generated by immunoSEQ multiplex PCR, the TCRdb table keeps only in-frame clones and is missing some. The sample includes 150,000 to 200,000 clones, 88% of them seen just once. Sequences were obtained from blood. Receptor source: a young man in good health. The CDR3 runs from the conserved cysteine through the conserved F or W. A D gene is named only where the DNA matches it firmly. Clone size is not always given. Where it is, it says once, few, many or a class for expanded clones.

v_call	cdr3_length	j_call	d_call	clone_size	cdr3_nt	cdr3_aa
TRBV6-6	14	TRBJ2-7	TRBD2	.	TGTGCCAGCAGGCCTAGCGGTGGAAACTACGAGCAGTACTTC	CASRPSGGNYEQYF
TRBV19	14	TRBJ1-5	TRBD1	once	TGTGCCAGTAGCAGGGACAGGGGCCATCAGCCCCAGCATTTT	CASSRDRGHQPQHF
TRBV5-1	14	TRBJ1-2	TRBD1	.	TGCGCCAGCAGCACAGGGGACAGGAACTATGGCTACACCTTC	CASSTGDRNYGYTF
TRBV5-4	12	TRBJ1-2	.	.	TGTGCCAGCAGCTTGGGGGCGGGTGGCTACACCTTC	CASSLGAGGYTF
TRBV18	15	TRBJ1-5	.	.	TGTGCCAGCTCACGAGGGGGAGGTGAGGGTCAGCCCCAGCATTTT	CASSRGGGEGQPQHF
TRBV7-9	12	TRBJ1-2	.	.	TGTGCCATCAGGACGGTTTTCTATGGCTACACCTTC	CAIRTVFYGYTF
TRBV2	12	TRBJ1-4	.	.	TGTGCCAGCGCCTCGGGGTATGAAAAACTGTTTTTT	CASASGYEKLFF
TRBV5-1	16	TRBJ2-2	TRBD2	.	TGCGCCAGCTCCCCCCCCCGGGGGGAACTCGCCGGGGAGCTGTTTTTT	CASSPPRGELAGELFF
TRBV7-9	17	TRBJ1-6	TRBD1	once	TGTGCCAGCAGCGGGGGGACAGGAGGCTCCTATAATTCACCCCTCCACTTT	CASSGGTGGSYNSPLHF
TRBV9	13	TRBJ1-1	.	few	TGTGCCAGCAGCGTTGAGGGGGGGACTGAAGCTTTCTTT	CASSVEGGTEAFF
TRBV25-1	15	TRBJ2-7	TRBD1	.	TGTGCCAGCAGTGAAAATACAGGGGAATCCTACGAGCAGTACTTC	CASSENTGESYEQYF
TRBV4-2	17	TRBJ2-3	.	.	TGTGCCAGCAGCCAAGAAGGGACGGGGGCCAGCACAGATACGCAGTATTTT	CASSQEGTGASTDTQYF
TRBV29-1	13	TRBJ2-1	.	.	TGCAGCGTGGATGACAGAGTCGGGGATGAGCAGTTCTTC	CSVDDRVGDEQFF
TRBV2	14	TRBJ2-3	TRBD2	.	TGTGCCAGCAGTATAGCGGGGGTCACAGATACGCAGTATTTT	CASSIAGVTDTQYF
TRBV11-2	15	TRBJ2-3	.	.	TGTGCCAGCAGCTTACTGGCAGGGGGCACAGATACGCAGTATTTT	CASSLLAGGTDTQYF
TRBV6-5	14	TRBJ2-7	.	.	TGTGCCAGCAGATCGGCCGACGGACCCTACGAGCAGTACTTC	CASRSADGPYEQYF
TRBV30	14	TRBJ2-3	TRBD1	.	TGTGCCTTAGGAGGACAGGGGAGGGCAGATACGCAGTATTTT	CALGGQGRADTQYF
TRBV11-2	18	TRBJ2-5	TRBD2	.	TGTGCCAGCAGCTTATCGACGTTAGCGGGGGGGCCCCAAGAGACCCAGTACTTC	CASSLSTLAGGPQETQYF
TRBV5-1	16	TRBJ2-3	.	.	TGCGCCAGCAGCTTGGGCGAAAAGGGGTACGGGGATACGCAGTATTTT	CASSLGEKGYGDTQYF
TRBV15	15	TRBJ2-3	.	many	TGTGCCACCAGCAGAGATCAAGCTAGCTTGGATACGCAGTATTTT	CATSRDQASLDTQYF
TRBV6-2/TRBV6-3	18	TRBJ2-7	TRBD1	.	TGTGCCAGCAGCCCTCGACTTATCCGGGACAGAGATACATACGAGCAGTACTTC	CASSPRLIRDRDTYEQYF
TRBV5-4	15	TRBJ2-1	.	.	TGTGCCAGCAGCCCTGGTTGGGGCTCCTACAATGAGCAGTTCTTC	CASSPGWGSYNEQFF
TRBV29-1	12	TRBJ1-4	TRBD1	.	TGCAGCGTGACAGGGAGGGATGAAAAACTGTTTTTT	CSVTGRDEKLFF
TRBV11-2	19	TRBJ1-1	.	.	TGTGCCAGCAGCTTAGATATGAGTGGAGTCACAGGGATGAACACTGAAGCTTTCTTT	CASSLDMSGVTGMNTEAFF
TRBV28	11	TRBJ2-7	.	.	TGTGCCAGCAGACGCACCTACGAGCAGTACTTC	CASRRTYEQYF
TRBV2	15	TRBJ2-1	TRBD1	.	TGTGCCAGCAGTGAATATTGGCCGGGACAGGTAAGTCAGTTCTTC	CASSEYWPGQVSQFF
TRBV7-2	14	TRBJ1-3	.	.	TGTGCCAGCAGCCTGCGGACAGCTGGAAACACCATATATTTT	CASSLRTAGNTIYF
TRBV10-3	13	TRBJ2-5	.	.	TGTGCCATCGGTCGGGGAAACCAAGAGACCCAGTACTTC	CAIGRGNQETQYF
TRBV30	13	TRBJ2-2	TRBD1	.	TGTGCCCTCGACAGGGGGGATGGCGGGGAGCTGTTTTTT	CALDRGDGGELFF
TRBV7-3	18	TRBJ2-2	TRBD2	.	TGTGCCAGCAGCTTAATAGGGACTAGCGGTGGGGACACCGGGGAGCTGTTTTTT	CASSLIGTSGGDTGELFF
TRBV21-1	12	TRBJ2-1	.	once	TGTGCCAGCAGCTGCCAAGGTAATGAGCAGTTCTTC	CASSCQGNEQFF
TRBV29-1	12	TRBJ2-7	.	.	TGCAGCGTTGAAGCCACAGGGAACGAGCAGTACTTC	CSVEATGNEQYF
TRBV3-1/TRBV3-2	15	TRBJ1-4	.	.	TGTGCCAGCAGCCAAGATCGGGGGATGAGTGAAAAACTGTTTTTT	CASSQDRGMSEKLFF
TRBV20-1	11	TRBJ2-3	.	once	TGCAGTGCTCCATGGGGGGATACGCAGTATTTT	CSAPWGDTQYF
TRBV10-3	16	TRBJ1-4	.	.	TGTGCCATCACCCAAAACAGGGAGGATACTAATGAAAAACTGTTTTTT	CAITQNREDTNEKLFF
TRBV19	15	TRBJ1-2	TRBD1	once	TGTGCCAGCAGTGGAACGACAGGGAGTGTCTATGGCTACACCTTC	CASSGTTGSVYGYTF
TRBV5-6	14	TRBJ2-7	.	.	TGTGCCAGCAGCTCGGACATCCGAACCTACGAGCAGTACTTC	CASSSDIRTYEQYF